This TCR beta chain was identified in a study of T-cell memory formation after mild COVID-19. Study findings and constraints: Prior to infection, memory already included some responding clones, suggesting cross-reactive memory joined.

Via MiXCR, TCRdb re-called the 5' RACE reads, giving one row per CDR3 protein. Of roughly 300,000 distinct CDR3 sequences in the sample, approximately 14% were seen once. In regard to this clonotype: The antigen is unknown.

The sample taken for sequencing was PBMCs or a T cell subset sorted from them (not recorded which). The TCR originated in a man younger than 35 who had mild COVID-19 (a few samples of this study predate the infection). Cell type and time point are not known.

The DNA of the CDR3 is TGCAGTGCTAGGGAAGCGGGGGCGTACAATGAGCAGTTCTTC. Translating it yields CSAREAGAYNEQFF. The chain has TRBV20-1 and TRBJ2-1; 8 bases match TRBD2. V gave up 3 bases and J gave up 4 bases; unmatched junction bases: 5. The CDR3 is made up of 14 amino acids. Per the germline V gene, CDR1 is DFQATT and CDR2 is SNEGSKA (reference sequence).